What follows are 20 T cell receptor beta chains derived from one specimen sequenced in a study of PD-L1 blockade in urothelial cancer listed by TCRdb under 2017. Explained via the paper, the time point label denotes: peripheral blood 6 weeks after treatment start. The library was obtained by the immunoSEQ multiplex PCR assay. The immuneACCESS repertoire file appears here via TCRdb, limited to in-frame rearrangements. These files lack a portion of the clones; in checked studies, under half of the deficit traces to unresolved V genes, and the cause of the others is not known. This sample comprises fewer than 50,000 clones, around nine tenths of them detected only once. Roughly a quarter of the sample is in the top ten clones. The sequencing here drew on PBMCs, taken around atezolizumab (anti-PD-L1) treatment. The receptor set was obtained from a man aged 55-75 years with urothelial cancer.

This chain joins TRBV11-2 and TRBJ2-7; D is perhaps TRBD2 (5 bases). V gave up 7 bases and J gave up 9 bases, with 22 bases separating them. This CDR3 is 14 amino acids long. CDR1 is SGHAT, CDR2 FQNNGV, per germline. The CDR3, as DNA: TGTGCCAGCAAAACTAGATTTACCGGACTGCTGCAGTACTTC. As protein: CASKTRFTGLLQYF.

This chain joins TRBV15 and TRBJ2-7, with TRBD1 identical over 7 bases. V dropped 4 bases and J dropped 3; count of bases not matched to a gene: 6. Germline V gives CDR1 LNHNV, CDR2 YYDKDF (reference sequence). The CDR3 has 14 residues. CDR3 nucleotide sequence: TGTGCCACCAGCAAAGGGGGACAGCTCTACGAGCAGTACTTC. It is translated as CATSKGGQLYEQYF.

The chain has TRBV2 and TRBJ1-1; 9 positions agree with TRBD1. This CDR3 has 14 amino acids. Germline CDR1 SNHLY, CDR2 FYNNEI. Unmatched junction bases numbered 4, after V lost 6 bases and J lost 2 bases. The CDR3 loop is CASSWGQGNTEAFF. As DNA, the CDR3 is TGTGCCAGCAGCTGGGGACAGGGCAACACTGAAGCTTTCTTT.

This sequence joins TRBV2 and TRBJ1-5, with a weak D call TRBD1 (6 bases). Trimming cost V 6 bases and J 3 bases, with 21 bases left between them. The CDR3 spans 17 residues. Per the germline V gene, CDR1 is SNHLY and CDR2 is FYNNEI. In nucleotides, the CDR3 is TGTGCCAGCAGCGCCCCGACAGGTACATTTAACAATCAGCCCCAGCATTTT. Translating gives CASSAPTGTFNNQPQHF.

The rearrangement uses TRBV27 and TRBJ2-7; TRBD1 aligns across 8 bases. The CDR3 covers 16 residues. V lost 5 bases to trimming and J lost 7 bases; unmatched junction nucleotides: 16. In germline, CDR1 is MNHEY, CDR2 SMNVEV (reference sequence). Here the CDR3 DNA reads TGTGCCAGCAGTCACAGCGTCGACAGGGGAGTACGGGAGCAGTACTTC. It yields the protein CASSHSVDRGVREQYF.

The CDR3 spells CASSLATGAYEQYF. The CDR3 DNA is TGCGCCAGCAGCTTGGCGACAGGGGCCTACGAGCAGTACTTC. This chain joins TRBV5-1 and TRBJ2-7; 8 bases agree with TRBD1. CDR3 length: 14 residues. J was trimmed by 2 bases and V by 0 bases; bases with no gene match: 1. The germline CDR1 and CDR2 sequences are SGHRS and YFSETQ.

This clone has a handful of counts. The rearrangement links TRBV15 to TRBJ1-5; the match to TRBD1 covers 7 bases. This CDR3 is built from 15 residues. The germline V gene encodes CDR1 LNHNV and CDR2 YYDKDF (reference sequence). Losses at the gene ends were 3 bases for V and 4 bases for J; bases not matched to a gene: 6. CDR3 in amino acids: CATSSQPQGNQPQHF. The CDR3 DNA follows: TGTGCCACCAGCAGCCAACCACAGGGGAATCAGCCCCAGCATTTT.

The rearrangement links TRBV6-1 to TRBJ1-2; TRBD1 agrees at 11 bases. Germline V gene data show CDR1 as MNHNS and CDR2 as SASEGT. Unmatched junction bases numbered 7, after V lost 5 bases and J lost 8 bases. The CDR3 is 14 residues long. The DNA for the CDR3 is TGTGCCAGCAGTACAGGACAGGGGGCGAGAGGCTACACCTTC. It yields the protein CASSTGQGARGYTF.

The chain has TRBV6-5 and TRBJ2-7; a weak D match, TRBD2 (5 bases). The CDR3 is made up of 13 amino acids. In germline, CDR1 is MNHEY, CDR2 SVGAGI. Between the trimmed V and J ends, which lost 6 bases and 8 bases, there was a span of 17 bases. CDR3 sequence reads: CASRVTGESQQYF. DNA for the CDR3: TGTGCCAGCAGAGTCACCGGGGAAAGTCAGCAGTACTTC.

The CDR3 DNA reads TGTGCCAGCAGCCCCGGGACAGGTCTCTATGGCTACACCTTC. Amino acids: CASSPGTGLYGYTF. The chain joins TRBV6-6 to TRBJ1-2; 8 bases are shared with TRBD1. J lost 4 bases, V lost 6 bases, and 7 bases had no gene match. Germline lookup yields CDR1 MNHNY and CDR2 SVGAGI (reference sequence). This CDR3 has 14 residues.

This clone was seen a few times. Other nucleotide sequences in the sample specify the same CDR3. The chain couples TRBV5-1 to TRBJ1-1; D perhaps matches TRBD1 (5 bases). Germline values: CDR1 SGHRS, CDR2 YFSETQ. The V end lost 4 bases, the J end lost 1 base, and 14 bases lay between the germline ends. The CDR3 length is 15 residues. Here the CDR3 reads CASSPGGARNTEAFF. The CDR3 region has the DNA TGCGCCAGCAGCCCCGGAGGGGCGCGGAACACTGAAGCTTTCTTT.

The rearrangement joins TRBV2 to TRBJ2-5; 8 bases agree with TRBD1. The CDR3 sequence is 14 residues long. Unmatched junction bases numbered 6, after V lost 4 bases and J lost 5 bases. Germline lookup yields CDR1 SNHLY and CDR2 FYNNEI. CDR3 region: CASSGQGARETQYF. CDR3 DNA: TGTGCCAGCAGTGGGCAGGGGGCTAGGGAGACCCAGTACTTC.

This clone has only one observation. The chain joins TRBV7-2 to TRBJ2-3; 8 positions agree with TRBD2. J was trimmed by 3 bases and V by 2 bases; bases with no gene match: 7. Per the germline V gene, CDR1 is SGHTA and CDR2 is FQGNSA. The CDR3 totals 16 residues. The CDR3 protein is CASSLKGGGNTDTQYF. DNA for the CDR3: TGTGCCAGCAGCTTAAAAGGCGGGGGGAATACAGATACGCAGTATTTT.

The chain is built from TRBV4-3 and TRBJ1-3, with D perhaps matching TRBD1 (5 bases). CDR1 is LGHNA, CDR2 YSLEER, per germline. V lost 1 base, J lost 0 bases, and 10 bases lay in between. The CDR3 runs 16 residues. The chain's CDR3 is CASSQVGANSGNTIYF. Written as DNA, the CDR3 is TGCGCCAGCAGCCAAGTAGGGGCAAACTCTGGAAACACCATATATTTT.

The genes are TRBV5-1 and TRBJ2-7; the match to TRBD2 covers 7 bases. Germline V CDR1 and CDR2: SGHRS, YFSETQ. This CDR3 region has 15 residues. V dropped 0 bases and J dropped 2; count of bases not matched to a gene: 5. CDR3 bases: TGCGCCAGCAGCTTGGATCCTAGCGGAGCCTACGAGCAGTACTTC. Its protein is CASSLDPSGAYEQYF. The full variable domain, with the rest looked up from reference TRBV5-1 and TRBJ2-7, is KAGVTQTPRYLIKTRGQQVTLSCSPISGHRSVSWYQQTPGQGLQFLFEYFSETQRNKGNFPGRFSGRQFSNSRSEMNVSTLELGDSALYLCASSLDPSGAYEQYFGPGTRLTVT.

The CDR3 loop is CASSFGQGDTGELFF. CDR3 DNA: TGCGCCAGCAGCTTTGGGCAGGGGGACACCGGGGAGCTGTTTTTT. J is TRBJ2-2 and V is TRBV5-1, with 7 nucleotides matching TRBD1. Looked up from germline, CDR1 is SGHRS and CDR2 is YFSETQ. V lost 2 bases and J lost 3; bases outside the gene matches: 4. CDR3 length: 15 residues.

The rearrangement uses TRBV6-1 and TRBJ2-7, with 8 bases matching TRBD2. The junction had 12 bases not matched to a gene; V was cut back by 11 bases and J by 3 bases. This CDR3 comprises 14 residues. Germline V gives CDR1 MNHNS, CDR2 SASEGT. The CDR3 is CARWRGATNYEQYF. As DNA, the CDR3 is TGTGCCCGCTGGCGGGGGGCCACCAACTACGAGCAGTACTTC.

The DNA for the CDR3 is TGTGCCTGGAGTGGGGGACAGGGGAAAGCTTTCTTT. It is translated as CAWSGGQGKAFF. This chain uses TRBV30 with TRBJ1-1, with 10 bases aligning to TRBD1. This CDR3 comprises 12 residues. V lost 1 base to trimming and J lost 9 bases; unmatched junction nucleotides: 2. CDR1 and CDR2 (germline): GTSNPN, SVGIG (reference sequence).

V is TRBV6-6 and J is TRBJ2-7; D ambiguous. The V end lost 0 bases, the J end lost 2 bases, and 11 bases lay between the germline ends. The germline gives CDR1 MNHNY, CDR2 SVGAGI (reference sequence). This CDR3 has 15 residues. CDR3 bases: TGTGCCAGCAGTTACTCGTTGCTAGGTACCTACGAGCAGTACTTC. This translates into CASSYSLLGTYEQYF.

The V gene is TRBV12-5, the J gene TRBJ1-3; D is unresolved. The CDR3 runs 14 residues. Trimming took off 1 base at V and 1 base at J, with 5 bases between the two ends. Germline CDR1 LGHNT, CDR2 FRNRAP. CDR3 region: CASGLGQSGNTIYF. The DNA for the CDR3 is TGTGCTAGTGGTTTGGGGCAGTCTGGAAACACCATATATTTT. The full variable domain, in which reference TRBV12-5 and TRBJ1-3 provide the parts outside the CDR3, is DARVTQTPRHKVTEMGQEVTMRCQPILGHNTVFWYRQTMMQGLELLAYFRNRAPLDDSGMPKDRFSAEMPDATLATLKIQPSEPRDSAVYFCASGLGQSGNTIYFGEGSWLTVV.